This TCR beta chain was captured in a study of cytomegalovirus exposure and HLA in healthy donors. Findings of the study overall: By HLA locus, TCR association rates varied in a later analysis, with DRB1 showing the most and HLA-C the fewest. Both high specificity and high sensitivity reportedly marked the classifier's diagnosis of cytomegalovirus status.

Germline loops: CDR1 LNHDA, CDR2 SQIVND (reference sequence). The length of the CDR3 is 17 residues. Deletions cut 4 bases from V and 8 bases from J, with 24 bases between. As regards this clone: Its specificity is not known.

Use of 60 Vbeta and 13 Jbeta primers characterized the PCR. TCRdb's table, derived via immunoSEQ multiplex PCR, lists solely in-frame clones and lacks some. The data show roughly 110,000 clones, with approximately 69% seen just once and 4% to 4.5% held by the top ten. Sequences were obtained from PBMCs. V is TRBV19 and J is TRBJ2-1; tentatively, D is TRBD2 (5 bases). The sequence derives from a middle-aged woman in good health and CMV-seropositive. The CDR3 region is CASSTPRVEGAIDEQFF. As DNA, the CDR3 is TGTGCCAGTAGTACCCCCCGGGTCGAGGGCGCGATCGATGAGCAGTTCTTC.